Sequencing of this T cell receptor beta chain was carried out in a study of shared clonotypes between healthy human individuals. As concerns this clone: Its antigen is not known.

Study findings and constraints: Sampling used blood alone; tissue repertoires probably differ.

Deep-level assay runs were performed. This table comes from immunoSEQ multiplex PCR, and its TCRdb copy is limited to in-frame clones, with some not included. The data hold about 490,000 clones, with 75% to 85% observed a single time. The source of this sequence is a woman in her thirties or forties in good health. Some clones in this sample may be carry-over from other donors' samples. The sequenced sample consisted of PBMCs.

Here the CDR3 reads CASSQRTSGGDTQYF. The DNA for the CDR3 is TGTGCCAGCAGCCAACGGACTAGCGGGGGAGATACGCAGTATTTT. The chain couples TRBV5-4 to TRBJ2-3; 13 bases agree with TRBD2. Per germline, CDR1 SGHNT and CDR2 YYREEE (reference sequence). The CDR3 is 15 amino acids. The V segment lost 4 bases and the J segment 5 bases; nucleotides outside the gene matches: 4. The whole variable domain, filled in from reference TRBV5-4 and TRBJ2-3, reads ETGVTQSPTHLIKTRGQQVTLRCSSQSGHNTVSWYQQALGQGPQFIFQYYREEENGRGNFPPRFSGLQFPNYSSELNVNALELDDSALYLCASSQRTSGGDTQYFGPGTRLTVL.